Below are 26 T cell receptor beta chains sequenced from a single sample in a study of T cells in Graves' hyperthyroidism and ophthalmopathy. Amplified TCR beta CDR3 regions came from RNA transcripts. The HTBI primer set served for first-round RT-PCR of the TCR CDR3. TCRdb re-analysed the multiplex PCR reads in MiXCR, keeping a single row per CDR3 protein. The top ten hold around 4% of the sample, which has approximately 610,000 distinct CDR3 sequences, under 15% seen once. The source material was blood. These receptors were obtained from a woman aged 40 to 49 with Graves' ophthalmopathy.

At least ten counts were recorded for this clonotype. A much larger clone differs by one base, so this may be a read error. This chain uses TRBV28 with TRBJ2-5; either TRBD1 or TRBD2 may fit D (5 bases each). V was trimmed by 6 bases and J by 5 bases, leaving 7 bases between them. This CDR3 has 11 residues. Germline assignment: CDR1 MDHEN and CDR2 SYDVKM. The CDR3 protein is CASRWGETQYF. Written as DNA, the CDR3 is TGTGCCAGCAGGTGGGGGGAGACCCAGTACTTC.

The V gene is TRBV2, the J gene TRBJ1-3; the match to TRBD1 covers 7 bases. J was trimmed by 0 bases and V by 0 bases; bases with no gene match: 5. Germline CDR1 and CDR2: SNHLY and FYNNEI. The CDR3 is 17 residues long. CDR3 bases: TGTGCCAGCAGTGAAGCGCTTAAGGGGGCCTCTGGAAACACCATATATTTT. Translation: CASSEALKGASGNTIYF.

The DNA for the CDR3 is TGTGCCAGCAGTCCGGCCCGACAGGGGCGAAGAGATACGCAGTATTTT. Translating gives CASSPARQGRRDTQYF. The genes are TRBV28 and TRBJ2-3, with 8 bases fitting TRBD1. This CDR3 spans 16 amino acids. V trimming: 5 bases; J trimming: 5 bases; junction bases outside the gene matches: 12. Germline V gene data show CDR1 as MDHEN and CDR2 as SYDVKM.

This clonotype was observed at least ten times. The genes are TRBV28 and TRBJ1-1; tentatively, D is TRBD1 (6 bases). The CDR3 totals 14 residues. Trimming took 5 bases from V and 3 from J, leaving 13 bases between them. Germline lookup yields CDR1 MDHEN and CDR2 SYDVKM. The CDR3 DNA reads TGTGCCAGCAGTGAGAGGGGGACGGACACTGAAGCTTTCTTT. It translates to CASSERGTDTEAFF.

This clonotype was seen more than once but under ten times. The chain joins TRBV11-2 to TRBJ1-2, with TRBD1 as a possible D gene (5 bases). The CDR3 sequence is 16 residues long. Trimming stripped 1 base from V and 3 bases from J, with 15 bases between. From germline, CDR1 is SGHAT and CDR2 FQNNGV. In nucleotides, the CDR3 is TGTGCCAGCAGCTTAGGGTCTGGTTTAGGGGACTATGGCTACACCTTC. Protein product: CASSLGSGLGDYGYTF. The complete variable domain, with remaining parts taken from reference TRBV11-2 and TRBJ1-2, reads EAGVAQSPRYKIIEKRQSVAFWCNPISGHATLYWYQQILGQGPKLLIQFQNNGVVDDSQLPKDRFSAERLKGVDSTLKIQPAKLEDSAVYLCASSLGSGLGDYGYTFGSGTRLTVV.

This clonotype was observed a handful of times. The chain carries TRBV4-2 and TRBJ1-1; 8 bases are shared with TRBD1. Trimming removed 4 bases from V and 5 bases from J; junction bases left unmatched: 9. Germline lookup yields CDR1 LGHNA and CDR2 YNFKEQ. The CDR3 is made up of 15 amino acids. The CDR3 DNA reads TGTGCCAGCAGCCGAGGGACAGGTGGTGGGACTGAAGCTTTCTTT. This gives the protein CASSRGTGGGTEAFF.

This sequence joins TRBV30 and TRBJ2-2, with D possibly called TRBD1 or TRBD2 (5 bases each). Germline lookup yields CDR1 GTSNPN and CDR2 SVGIG (reference sequence). This CDR3 contains 14 residues. V shed 2 bases and J shed 3 bases, with 10 bases lying between them. For the CDR3, the DNA is TGTGCCTGGAGTCCCGGGGCGGACACCGGGGAGCTGTTTTTT. Residues: CAWSPGADTGELFF.

This clonotype was detected ten times or more. The CDR3 DNA is TGTGCCAGCAGGGGCCGGGACTTCCCCTACGAGCAGTACTTC. As protein: CASRGRDFPYEQYF. This chain connects TRBV25-1 to TRBJ2-7; possibly TRBD2 for D (6 bases). Deletions cut 6 bases from V and 2 bases from J, with 14 bases between. CDR1 is MGHDK and CDR2 is SYGVNS in the germline V gene. The CDR3 sequence is 14 residues long.

There are many counts of this clonotype. The chain uses TRBV27 and TRBJ1-4; D possibly corresponds to TRBD1 (6 bases). V shed 4 bases and J shed 8 bases, with 14 bases lying between them. The CDR3 loop spans 14 amino acids. Germline V gives CDR1 MNHEY, CDR2 SMNVEV (reference sequence). CDR3 nucleotides: TGTGCCAGCAGTTCTACAGGGTATCGGGAAAAACTGTTTTTT. Protein product: CASSSTGYREKLFF.

This clonotype was detected ten times or more. V usage is TRBV12-3 or TRBV12-4 and J usage is TRBJ2-1; 11 nucleotides agree with TRBD2. The V segment lost 3 bases and the J segment 7 bases; nucleotides outside the gene matches: 11. The CDR3 has 17 residues. CDR3 bases: TGTGCCAGCAGTTTTGGGTATAGCGGGAGGGCCGATAATGAGCAGTTCTTC. It is translated as CASSFGYSGRADNEQFF.

The chain employs TRBV12-3 or TRBV12-4 and TRBJ2-6; 9 bases are a match to TRBD2. The length of the CDR3 is 17 residues. V was pared by 1 base and J by 4 bases, with 5 bases of the junction left unmatched. The CDR3 sequence: CASSLESGRTGANVLTF. The CDR3 coding sequence is TGTGCCAGCAGTTTAGAGAGCGGGAGGACCGGGGCCAACGTCCTGACTTTC.

The sample holds many counts of this clonotype. The chain combines TRBV6-5 with TRBJ2-5; D may match TRBD1 or TRBD2 (6 bases each). From germline, CDR1 is MNHEY and CDR2 SVGAGI. This CDR3 comprises 13 residues. CDR3 bases: TGTGCGACCGAATGGGGGGCTCAAGAGACCCAGTACTTC. Translation: CATEWGAQETQYF.

The sample holds a few counts of this clonotype. The V call is TRBV6-5, the J call TRBJ2-7; a possible D gene is TRBD2 (6 bases). Trimming removed 1 base at V and 0 bases at J, with 10 bases between. The CDR3 loop spans 15 amino acids. CDR1 is MNHEY, CDR2 SVGAGI, per germline. CDR3 amino acids: CASSYYLANSYEQYF. CDR3 sequence (DNA): TGTGCCAGCAGTTACTATCTAGCGAACTCCTACGAGCAGTACTTC.

This clonotype was found many times. This rearrangement joins TRBV6-5 to TRBJ2-2; 9 bases match TRBD2. This CDR3 is 15 amino acids long. CDR1 MNHEY and CDR2 SVGAGI come from the germline V gene. The J segment lost 5 bases and the V segment lost 6 bases, leaving 7 bases of the junction unmatched. The CDR3 spells CASRRLAEGTGELFF. CDR3 coding DNA: TGTGCCAGCAGGCGACTAGCGGAAGGGACCGGGGAGCTGTTTTTT.

This clonotype was recorded at least ten times. The genes are TRBV25-1 and TRBJ2-7; D gene uncertain. Germline CDR1 is MGHDK and CDR2 is SYGVNS. V shed 5 bases and J shed 4 bases, with 12 bases lying between them. This CDR3 is built from 13 residues. CDR3 nucleotides: TGTGCCAGCAGTCCGGGCCCTTTATACGAGCAGTACTTC. As protein: CASSPGPLYEQYF.

This clonotype was picked up one time. The rearrangement joins TRBV12-3 or TRBV12-4 to TRBJ1-6; 8 bases match TRBD1. With V trimmed by 5 bases and J by 13 bases, 7 bases remained unmatched. The CDR3 covers 13 residues. The CDR3 reads CASSEQGEGPLHF. The CDR3 nucleotides read TGTGCCAGCAGTGAACAGGGGGAAGGGCCCCTCCACTTT.

This clonotype came up many times. V and J are TRBV6-2 or TRBV6-3 and TRBJ1-2; D call uncertain. The V end lost 2 bases, the J end lost 5 bases, and 6 bases lay between the germline ends. The CDR3 consists of 12 residues. CDR1 is MNHEY, CDR2 SVGEGT, per germline. The CDR3 DNA sequence: TGTGCCAGCAGTTACCAGGATTATGGCTACACCTTC. Protein sequence: CASSYQDYGYTF.

This clonotype was recorded many times. This rearrangement joins TRBV20-1 to TRBJ2-5; the match to TRBD2 covers 12 bases. Germline loops: CDR1 DFQATT, CDR2 SNEGSKA (reference sequence). CDR3 length: 14 amino acids. V was pared by 5 bases and J by 3 bases, with 4 bases of the junction left unmatched. CDR3 sequence reads: CSASGLAGKETQYF. The CDR3 coding sequence is TGCAGTGCTTCCGGACTAGCGGGAAAAGAGACCCAGTACTTC.

This clonotype was detected many times. V is TRBV4-3 and J is TRBJ1-1; unclear D gene. From germline, CDR1 is LGHNA and CDR2 YSLEER. V shed 1 base and J shed 1 base, with 13 bases lying between them. This CDR3 is 16 amino acids long. CDR3 sequence: CASSQGLPAANTEAFF. As DNA, the CDR3 is TGCGCCAGCAGCCAAGGTTTGCCGGCAGCGAACACTGAAGCTTTCTTT.

This clonotype showed up many times. This chain uses TRBV6-5 with TRBJ2-2, with a weak D call TRBD2 (5 bases). From germline, CDR1 is MNHEY and CDR2 SVGAGI. The CDR3 covers 14 residues. Trimming pared 4 bases from V and 4 bases from J, leaving 10 bases between. The CDR3 nucleotides read TGTGCCAGCAGTTTCGGAGGTGTCACCGGGGAGCTGTTTTTT. Its translation is CASSFGGVTGELFF.

This clonotype has a count of ten or more. The J gene is TRBJ2-5, the V gene TRBV20-1, with 8 bases matching TRBD2. Trimming removed 3 bases from V and 5 bases from J; junction bases left unmatched: 5. This CDR3 spans 13 amino acids. Looked up from germline, CDR1 is DFQATT and CDR2 is SNEGSKA (reference sequence). CDR3 sequence (DNA): TGCAGTGCTAGGGGACTAGTCGGTGAGACCCAGTACTTC. It encodes CSARGLVGETQYF.

This clonotype was seen repeatedly, ten times or more. The chain is built from TRBV20-1 and TRBJ2-5; D may be TRBD2 (6 bases). The CDR3 is 12 residues long. The germline V gene encodes CDR1 DFQATT and CDR2 SNEGSKA (reference sequence). In nucleotides, the CDR3 is TGCAGCCCGCGGGGCACCCAAGAGACCCAGTACTTC. Translating it yields CSPRGTQETQYF.

The sample holds many counts of this clonotype. This sequence joins TRBV19 and TRBJ2-7; weak D call: TRBD2 (6 bases). V gave up 6 bases and J gave up 4 bases, with 13 bases separating them. Germline CDR1 and CDR2: LNHDA and SQIVND (reference sequence). The CDR3 contains 13 residues. CDR3 amino acids: CASSAGTHYEQYF. As DNA, the CDR3 is TGTGCCAGTAGCGCCGGGACTCATTACGAGCAGTACTTC. The variable domain in full, completed from reference TRBV19 and TRBJ2-7, reads DGGITQSPKYLFRKEGQNVTLSCEQNLNHDAMYWYRQDPGQGLRLIYYSQIVNDFQKGDIAEGYSVSREKKESFPLTVTSAQKNPTAFYLCASSAGTHYEQYFGPGTRLTVT.

There are many counts of this clonotype. This chain links TRBV7-6 with TRBJ1-2; 7 positions match TRBD1. CDR3 length: 12 residues. V shed 5 bases and J 14 bases; nucleotides not matched to a gene: 11. Germline V lookup: CDR1 SGHVS, CDR2 FNYEAQ. CDR3 sequence: CASSPLQGLSTF. DNA of the CDR3: TGTGCCAGCAGCCCATTACAGGGGTTGAGTACCTTC.

The chain links TRBV7-2 to TRBJ2-5; D is possibly TRBD1 (5 bases). V lost 3 bases and J lost 2, with 10 bases in between. The CDR3 runs to 14 residues. CDR1 SGHTA and CDR2 FQGNSA come from the germline V gene. As DNA, the CDR3 is TGTGCCAGCAGCTTGATGGGGCATCAAGAGACCCAGTACTTC. Its protein product is CASSLMGHQETQYF.

The chain recombines TRBV6-1 with TRBJ1-1; D might be TRBD1 (5 bases). The ends were cut back, 8 bases at V and 10 bases at J, with 23 bases in the middle. Germline CDR1 MNHNS, CDR2 SASEGT. There are 14 residues in the CDR3. The CDR3 is CASSAPLAGWAAFF. The CDR3 DNA is TGTGCCAGCTCGGCACCCCTGGCAGGGTGGGCAGCTTTCTTT.